The 11 T cell receptor beta chains below all came from one sample that was sequenced in a study of blood T cell repertoires in COVID-19. Clones were sequenced by immunoSEQ multiplex PCR, and TCRdb holds only the in-frame ones, with some missing. The sample carries roughly 120,000 clones, 85% recorded once. Sequenced input: peripheral blood. These receptors all come from a human donor in a cohort sampled during active COVID-19.

The chain is built from TRBV6-5 and TRBJ1-6, with D maybe TRBD1 (5 bases). Deletions cut 2 bases from V and 3 bases from J, with 8 bases between. The CDR3 covers 15 residues. The V gene's germline CDR1 is MNHEY and CDR2 SVGAGI. The CDR3 protein is CASSYGGLYNSPLHF. DNA for the CDR3: TGTGCCAGCAGTTACGGGGGACTCTATAATTCACCCCTCCACTTT.

The chain has TRBV6-6 and TRBJ2-1, with TRBD2 matching 7 bases. Germline CDR1 and CDR2: MNHNY and SVGAGI (reference sequence). This CDR3 comprises 14 residues. The J segment lost 7 bases and the V segment lost 7 bases, leaving 10 bases of the junction unmatched. As DNA, the CDR3 is TGTGCCAGCACCCCCGCGGGGCGGGGGAATGAGCAGTTCTTC. It yields the protein CASTPAGRGNEQFF.

This clone was detected once. The chain is built from TRBV5-1 and TRBJ2-7; tentatively, D is TRBD2 (6 bases). CDR3 length: 15 residues. Trimming took off 2 bases at V and 6 bases at J, with 18 bases between the two ends. Germline CDR1 is SGHRS and CDR2 is YFSETQ. This chain's CDR3 is CASSFQGTAGGEQYF. For the CDR3, the DNA is TGCGCCAGCAGCTTCCAAGGGACTGCCGGCGGCGAGCAGTACTTC.

This clone was found a few times. This chain uses TRBV6-2 or TRBV6-3 with TRBJ2-5, with D possibly being TRBD2 (5 bases). Per germline, CDR1 MNHEY and CDR2 SVGEGT. Trimming left V 5 bases short and J 4 bases short, with 14 bases between. The CDR3 sequence is 14 residues long. The chain's CDR3 is CASSDTRRGETQYF. Here the CDR3 DNA reads TGTGCCAGCAGTGACACTAGGCGCGGAGAGACCCAGTACTTC.

J is TRBJ1-5 and V is TRBV5-6; the D is unclear. Trimming left V 1 base short and J 3 bases short, with 8 bases between. The CDR3 is made up of 14 amino acids. Germline lookup yields CDR1 SGHDT and CDR2 YYEEEE. CDR3 loop: CASSLTASNQPQHF. CDR3 nucleotide sequence: TGTGCCAGCAGCTTGACAGCTTCCAATCAGCCCCAGCATTTT.

The genes are TRBV6-5 and TRBJ2-2; D is ambiguous. Germline values: CDR1 MNHEY, CDR2 SVGAGI. V lost 2 bases and J lost 7, with 2 bases in between. This CDR3 contains 11 residues. For the CDR3, the DNA is TGTGCCAGCAGTTACCTCGGGGAGCTGTTTTTT. Translated, it gives CASSYLGELFF.

V gene TRBV12-3 or TRBV12-4 combines with J gene TRBJ1-2; D perhaps matches TRBD1 (6 bases). Between the trimmed V and J ends, which lost 3 bases and 8 bases, there was a span of 13 bases. The CDR3 extends over 13 amino acids. Here the CDR3 reads CASSFGGLGGYTF. In DNA, the CDR3 is TGTGCCAGCAGTTTCGGGGGGCTGGGAGGCTACACCTTC.

This clone was counted a single time. V usage is TRBV7-2 and J usage is TRBJ2-7, with a possible D match to TRBD2 (5 bases). Judging by the DNA end, TRBJ2-1 fits better; the J call may be wrong. This CDR3 comprises 13 residues. CDR1 and CDR2 from the germline V gene are SGHTA and FQGNSA. CDR3 loop: CASSLAGRNEQFF. CDR3 DNA: TGTGCCAGCAGCTTGGCGGGCCGGAATGAGCAGTTCTTC.

The rearrangement uses TRBV6-5 and TRBJ1-5, with a tentative D call TRBD1 (6 bases). Germline V gives CDR1 MNHEY, CDR2 SVGAGI. The V end was cut by 8 bases, the J end by 4 bases, with 12 bases between. The CDR3 has 13 residues. CDR3 region: CASGHRGNQPQHF. CDR3 nucleotide sequence: TGTGCCAGCGGCCATAGGGGGAATCAGCCCCAGCATTTT.

This clone was counted once. J is TRBJ1-1 and V is TRBV4-1; D possibly corresponds to TRBD1 (6 bases). Germline V CDR1 and CDR2: MGHRA, YSYEKL. The germline V and J ends were trimmed by 3 bases and 3 bases, with 11 bases remaining between them. CDR3 length equals 14 residues. The CDR3 DNA is TGCGCCAGCAGCCATACATCAGGGGACACTGAAGCTTTCTTT. Translated, it gives CASSHTSGDTEAFF.

The chain couples TRBV6-1 to TRBJ1-2, with D maybe TRBD1 (6 bases). CDR3 length equals 12 residues. From germline, CDR1 is MNHNS and CDR2 SASEGT. The V end was cut by 0 bases, the J end by 8 bases, with 7 bases between. This CDR3 reads CASSEARGGYTF. The CDR3, as DNA: TGTGCCAGCAGTGAAGCCAGGGGAGGCTACACCTTC.